The entry below gives a single TCR beta chain sequence along with its context. This record comes from a study of blood T cell repertoires in COVID-19. Generated by immunoSEQ multiplex PCR, the TCRdb table keeps only in-frame clones and is missing some. The data contain approximately 40,000 clones, 70% to 90% of them singletons. The CDR3 runs 15 residues. Germline-derived CDR1 and CDR2 are SGHTA and FQGNSA. Unmatched junction bases numbered 7, after V lost 3 bases and J lost 4 bases. This chain uses TRBV7-2 with TRBJ2-7, with TRBD1 matching 9 bases. The sequenced material came from peripheral blood. The clonotype was recovered from a man aged 55-75 years with COVID-19, enrolled during active disease. As DNA, the CDR3 is TGTGCCAGCAGCTTCCGACGGGACAGGGTTTACGAGCAGTACTTC. This codes for CASSFRRDRVYEQYF.